This T cell receptor (beta chain) was found in a study of cytomegalovirus exposure and HLA in healthy donors. CDR1 and CDR2 (germline): SGHTA, FQGNSA. The CDR3 is made up of 13 amino acids. The germline V and J ends were trimmed by 5 bases and 7 bases, with 14 bases remaining between them. PCR amplification relied on 60 Vbeta primers (plus 13 Jbeta primers). The protocol was immunoSEQ multiplex PCR, while the TCRdb copy is restricted to in-frame clones and leaves out a portion. In the table there are about 140,000 clones, around 75% of which are singletons. The receptor's source is a woman in her 30s in good health and CMV-seronegative. The V call is TRBV7-2, the J call TRBJ2-5; TRBD2 might be the D (6 bases). The specimen sequenced was PBMCs. CDR3 region: CASSGEVSRTQYF. The CDR3, as DNA: TGTGCCAGCAGCGGGGAGGTCTCCCGGACCCAGTACTTC.